Below are 25 T cell receptor beta chains sequenced from a single sample in a study of pediatric ulcerative colitis. During colonoscopy, one to two rectal pinch biopsies were collected. The data were produced by immunoSEQ multiplex PCR, yet TCRdb's version contains in-frame clones alone and is incomplete. The repertoire holds roughly 25,000 clones, with over 65% as singletons. The sample was gut tissue. The receptors come from a boy between 10 and 17 years old with severe ulcerative colitis.

This chain connects TRBV4-1 to TRBJ1-1; TRBD1 matches at 12 bases. The length of the CDR3 is 16 residues. V was clipped by 4 bases and J by 6 bases; unmatched bases: 9. CDR1 and CDR2 (germline): MGHRA, YSYEKL. The CDR3 DNA follows: TGCGCCAGCAGCCGGGGGGACAGGGGGCTATTGGCTGAAGCTTTCTTT. Translating it yields CASSRGDRGLLAEAFF.

The chain has TRBV7-2 and TRBJ2-7; TRBD2 agrees at 8 bases. Losses at the gene ends were 6 bases for V and 6 bases for J; bases not matched to a gene: 13. The CDR3 runs to 15 residues. Germline V CDR1 and CDR2: SGHTA, FQGNSA. Here the CDR3 DNA reads TGTGCCAGCAGTTTAACCCCGGGACTAGTCCCCGAGCAGTACTTC. Translation gives CASSLTPGLVPEQYF.

The chain couples TRBV7-2 to TRBJ2-1; no clear D gene. The ends were cut back, 2 bases at V and 0 bases at J, with 11 bases in the middle. Germline V gene lookup returns CDR1 SGHTA and CDR2 FQGNSA. The CDR3 contains 16 residues. The CDR3 bases are TGTGCCAGCAGCTTATCGGCATTTAGCTCCTACAATGAGCAGTTCTTC. Translated: CASSLSAFSSYNEQFF. Looking up the rest from reference TRBV7-2 and TRBJ2-1 gives the full variable domain: GAGVSQSPSNKVTEKGKDVELRCDPISGHTALYWYRQSLGQGLEFLIYFQGNSAPDKSGLPSDRFSAERTGGSVSTLTIQRTQQEDSAVYLCASSLSAFSSYNEQFFGPGTRLTVL.

The genes are TRBV19 and TRBJ2-7; no definite D call. CDR1 LNHDA and CDR2 SQIVND come from the germline V gene (reference sequence). CDR3 length equals 14 residues. Trimming pared 5 bases from V and 0 bases from J, leaving 11 bases between. DNA of the CDR3: TGTGCCAGTAGTCGCACTCAGAGCTCCTACGAGCAGTACTTC. Protein sequence: CASSRTQSSYEQYF.

The rearrangement joins TRBV30 to TRBJ1-4, with D uncertain. The V gene's germline CDR1 is GTSNPN and CDR2 SVGIG (reference sequence). V lost 0 bases to trimming and J lost 8 bases, with 10 bases between them. The CDR3 spans 13 residues. The CDR3 DNA reads as TGTGCCTGGAGTGTACGGGGTTGGGAAAAACTGTTTTTT. Translation gives CAWSVRGWEKLFF.

The chain recombines TRBV11-2 with TRBJ1-2; D is uncertain. Trimming took off 3 bases at V and 7 bases at J, with 9 bases between the two ends. CDR1 and CDR2 (germline): SGHAT, FQNNGV. The CDR3 runs to 12 residues. CDR3 amino acids: CASSFFRGGYTF. For the CDR3, the DNA is TGTGCCAGCAGCTTCTTTCGTGGTGGCTACACCTTC.

The chain uses TRBV6-1 and TRBJ1-1; the D is unclear. Trimming left V 3 bases short and J 1 base short, with 3 bases between. The CDR3 contains 12 residues. Germline V lookup: CDR1 MNHNS, CDR2 SASEGT. This CDR3 is CASSDWNTEAFF. The DNA for the CDR3 is TGTGCCAGCAGTGATTGGAACACTGAAGCTTTCTTT.

The V call is TRBV27, the J call TRBJ1-3; D is unresolved. The length of the CDR3 is 15 residues. V lost 5 bases, J lost 4 bases, and 15 bases lay in between. CDR1 and CDR2 (germline): MNHEY, SMNVEV (reference sequence). In nucleotides, the CDR3 is TGTGCCAGCAGTGAAGCGCCTTCTTCCGGAAACACCATATATTTT. This encodes CASSEAPSSGNTIYF.

The chain joins TRBV7-6 to TRBJ1-1; 7 bases are a match to TRBD1. The CDR3 has 14 amino acids. Germline V gene sequence: CDR1 SGHVS, CDR2 FNYEAQ. With V trimmed by 5 bases and J by 1 base, 4 bases remained unmatched. The CDR3 DNA reads TGTGCCAGCAGCCACCGGACAGGGAACACTGAAGCTTTCTTT. Translation: CASSHRTGNTEAFF.

The chain carries TRBV5-8 and TRBJ1-1; no reliable D call. V was pared by 5 bases and J by 0 bases, with 14 bases between. CDR3 length: 15 amino acids. The germline V gene encodes CDR1 SGHTS and CDR2 YDEGEE. For the CDR3, the DNA is TGTGCCAGCAGATCCTTATTTGTTATGAACACTGAAGCTTTCTTT. This sequence encodes CASRSLFVMNTEAFF. Variable domain in full (rest from reference TRBV5-8 and TRBJ1-1): EAGVTQSPTHLIKTRGQQATLRCSPISGHTSVYWYQQALGLGLQFLLWYDEGEERNRGNFPPRFSGRQFPNYSSELNVNALELEDSALYLCASRSLFVMNTEAFFGQGTRLTVV.

This clone appeared a single time. J is TRBJ2-2 and V is TRBV2; D ambiguous. Germline V gene sequence: CDR1 SNHLY, CDR2 FYNNEI. Trimming pared 8 bases from V and 5 bases from J, leaving 15 bases between. The CDR3 is made up of 14 amino acids. For the CDR3, the DNA is TGTGCCAGCTTAAGCCAGGCAGGAACCGGGGAGCTGTTTTTT. Amino acid sequence: CASLSQAGTGELFF.

This clone was picked up one time. In nucleotides, the CDR3 is TGTGCCAGCAGCTTGGGAGAGGGGGCGGCAGCCAGAGGTCCTAATGAAAAACTGTTTTTT. Its protein is CASSLGEGAAARGPNEKLFF. The V and J genes are TRBV5-4 and TRBJ1-4; TRBD1 matches at 7 bases. Germline assignment: CDR1 SGHNT and CDR2 YYREEE (reference sequence). The V segment lost 0 bases and the J segment 3 bases; nucleotides outside the gene matches: 17. The CDR3 is made up of 20 amino acids.

CDR3 protein: CASTSGVAKNIQYF. The CDR3 DNA reads TGTGCCAGCACCAGCGGAGTAGCCAAAAACATTCAGTACTTC. The gene calls are TRBV2 and TRBJ2-4, with a tentative D call TRBD2 (5 bases). The CDR3 totals 14 residues. Trimming cost V 7 bases and J 0 bases, with 10 bases left between them. Germline CDR1 reads SNHLY; CDR2 reads FYNNEI. Using reference TRBV2 and TRBJ2-4 for the parts outside the CDR3, the full variable domain is EPEVTQTPSHQVTQMGQEVILRCVPISNHLYFYWYRQILGQKVEFLVSFYNNEISEKSEIFDDQFSVERPDGSNFTLKIRSTKLEDSAMYFCASTSGVAKNIQYFGAGTRLSVL.

The gene calls are TRBV4-1 and TRBJ2-1, with D maybe TRBD2 (5 bases). Trimming removed 4 bases from V and 8 bases from J, with 12 bases in between. CDR1 is MGHRA and CDR2 is YSYEKL in the germline V gene. This CDR3 is built from 13 residues. CDR3 DNA sequence: TGCGCCAGCAGCCCTAGCCCTTTCTATGAGCAGTTCTTC. Amino acids: CASSPSPFYEQFF.

The genes are TRBV25-1 and TRBJ2-5; TRBD1 might be the D (6 bases). Germline CDR1 is MGHDK and CDR2 is SYGVNS. The length of the CDR3 is 17 residues. V dropped 4 bases and J dropped 5 bases, with 23 bases sitting between them. The CDR3: CASSVKHLAGERETQYF. CDR3 sequence (DNA): TGTGCCAGCAGTGTAAAACATCTGGCAGGGGAGAGGGAGACCCAGTACTTC.

The rearrangement uses TRBV2 and TRBJ2-1; 8 nucleotides agree with TRBD2. CDR3 length equals 12 residues. V trimming: 5 bases; J trimming: 6 bases; junction bases outside the gene matches: 0. The germline CDR1 and CDR2 sequences are SNHLY and FYNNEI. CDR3 amino acids: CASSLAGNEQFF. CDR3 nucleotide sequence: TGTGCCAGCAGTCTAGCGGGCAATGAGCAGTTCTTC.

A single count supports this clone. The rearrangement joins TRBV5-4 to TRBJ2-5; D is perhaps TRBD1 (5 bases). TRBJ2-7 matches the DNA end more closely, so the J call is doubtful. Germline V lookup: CDR1 SGHNT, CDR2 YYREEE (reference sequence). The CDR3 covers 14 residues. This CDR3 reads CASSFLDNSYEQYF. The CDR3 DNA reads TGTGCCAGCAGCTTTCTGGACAACTCCTACGAGCAGTACTTC.

The chain combines TRBV30 with TRBJ2-1; D is undetermined. The CDR3 contains 12 residues. Germline V lookup: CDR1 GTSNPN, CDR2 SVGIG (reference sequence). Deletions cut 2 bases from V and 4 bases from J, with 6 bases between. Here the CDR3 reads CAWSWQYNEQFF. The CDR3 bases are TGTGCCTGGAGTTGGCAGTACAATGAGCAGTTCTTC. Looking up the rest from reference TRBV30 and TRBJ2-1 gives the full variable domain: SQTIHQWPATLVQPVGSPLSLECTVEGTSNPNLYWYRQAAGRGLQLLFYSVGIGQISSEVPQNLSASRPQDRQFILSSKKLLLSDSGFYLCAWSWQYNEQFFGPGTRLTVL.

This chain links TRBV1 with TRBJ2-5. TRBV1 is annotated as a pseudogene. The CDR3 spans 11 residues. The CDR3 reads CTSGIEETQYF. For the CDR3, the DNA is TGCACGAGCGGGATCGAAGAGACCCAGTACTTC.

The V and J genes are TRBV7-9 and TRBJ1-1; D not resolved. This CDR3 region has 12 residues. The germline V gene encodes CDR1 SEHNR and CDR2 FQNEAQ (reference sequence). Deletions cut 5 bases from V and 8 bases from J, with 12 bases between. CDR3: CASSLMSGEAFF. In DNA, the CDR3 is TGTGCCAGCAGCCTTATGTCGGGAGAAGCTTTCTTT.

This clone was observed a single time. The CDR3 bases are TGCGCCAGCAGTGCGGACAGGGACACTGAAGCTTTCTTT. It specifies CASSADRDTEAFF. The V and J genes are TRBV4-3 and TRBJ1-1; 8 bases are a match to TRBD1. Trimming at V came to 6 bases and at J to 3 bases, leaving 3 bases not matched to a gene. Germline CDR1 reads LGHNA; CDR2 reads YSLEER. The CDR3 spans 13 residues.

The chain links TRBV11-3 to TRBJ2-7; 10 bases are a match to TRBD1. Germline CDR1 SGHNT, CDR2 YENEEA. This CDR3 spans 11 amino acids. J lost 6 bases, V lost 8 bases, and 1 base had no gene match. The CDR3 DNA reads as TGTGCCAGCCGGGACAGGGGCGAGCAGTACTTC. It specifies CASRDRGEQYF. The entire variable domain, with the rest obtained from reference TRBV11-3 and TRBJ2-7, is as follows: EAGVVQSPRYKIIEKKQPVAFWCNPISGHNTLYWYLQNLGQGPELLIRYENEEAVDDSQLPKDRFSAERLKGVDSTLKIQPAELGDSAVYLCASRDRGEQYFGPGTRLTVT.

A few counts support this clone. The V call is TRBV30, the J call TRBJ2-1; 14 positions match TRBD2. Trimming took 1 base from V and 12 from J; bases not matched to a gene: 5. CDR1 and CDR2 from the germline V gene are GTSNPN and SVGIG (reference sequence). The CDR3 has 14 residues. The CDR3 coding sequence is TGTGCCTGGAGTGCAGGGACTAGCGGGAGAGCGCAGTTCTTC. Amino acids: CAWSAGTSGRAQFF.

A few counts support this clone. V and J are TRBV6-4 and TRBJ1-5; D call uncertain. Germline CDR1 and CDR2: MRHNA and SNTAGT. This CDR3 contains 16 residues. Deletions cut 0 bases from V and 4 bases from J, with 13 bases between. CDR3 bases: TGTGCCAGCAGTGACTCAGAGGGAGTACTTAATCAGCCCCAGCATTTT. Protein sequence: CASSDSEGVLNQPQHF.

The chain is built from TRBV30 and TRBJ2-4; possibly TRBD1 for D (6 bases). V lost 2 bases and J lost 0, with 14 bases in between. The CDR3 runs to 16 residues. Germline assignment: CDR1 GTSNPN and CDR2 SVGIG (reference sequence). The CDR3 here is CAWSRGHEVAKNIQYF. The CDR3 DNA sequence: TGTGCCTGGAGTAGGGGACACGAGGTAGCCAAAAACATTCAGTACTTC.